This T cell receptor beta chain comes out of a study of beta chain features in type 1 diabetes. Study findings and constraints: It was possible that PCR favored shorter templates, equally so in patients and controls.

Purity of each sorted population was above 98%. Note on this clone: The antigen is undetermined.

This CDR3 has 14 residues. The V gene's germline CDR1 is SGHRS and CDR2 YFSETQ. With 4 bases clipped from V and 2 bases from J, the junction kept 2 bases outside the gene matches. Expressed TCRB transcripts were sequenced, since all the RNA that had been isolated was reverse transcribed. Naive, central memory and regulatory T cell samples averaged about 3.5 million reads. This table comes from immunoSEQ multiplex PCR, and its TCRdb copy is limited to in-frame clones, with some not included. Of a few hundred thousand clones detected, roughly 30% appear once; the ten largest clones hold roughly 0.06%. The rearrangement uses TRBV5-1 and TRBJ2-2; the match to TRBD2 covers 7 bases. The sequenced material came from naive CD4+ T cells from blood. This TCR was recovered from a man between 18 and 29 years old in good health. CDR3 sequence: CASSTSANTGELFF. For the CDR3, the DNA is TGCGCCAGCAGCACTAGCGCTAACACCGGGGAGCTGTTTTTT.